Presented here are 21 T cell receptor beta chains from one specimen sequenced in a study of T cell responses to AZD1222 COVID-19 vaccine. Sequenced by immunoSEQ multiplex PCR; TCRdb stores in-frame clones only, minus some. The sample holds around 160,000 clones, approximately 90% seen once. The material was peripheral blood, obtained on day 0 of AZD1222 vaccination. These receptors originate from an adult in good health.

The rearrangement links TRBV18 to TRBJ2-7; 7 nucleotides line up with TRBD1. Per germline, CDR1 KGHSH and CDR2 LQKENI. Trimming cost V 3 bases and J 5 bases; bases outside gene matches: 10. The CDR3 length is 15 residues. The CDR3 loop reads CASSPVQGVGNEQYF. The CDR3, as DNA: TGTGCCAGCTCACCGGTTCAGGGGGTGGGCAACGAGCAGTACTTC. The variable domain in full, completed from reference TRBV18 and TRBJ2-7, reads NAGVMQNPRHLVRRRGQEARLRCSPMKGHSHVYWYRQLPEEGLKFMVYLQKENIIDESGMPKERFSAEFPKEGPSILRIQQVVRGDSAAYFCASSPVQGVGNEQYFGPGTRLTVT.

The rearrangement joins TRBV18 to TRBJ2-7; D is possibly TRBD1 (6 bases). V was pared by 6 bases and J by 6 bases, with 15 bases between. CDR3 size: 13 residues. Germline values: CDR1 KGHSH, CDR2 LQKENI. The CDR3 nucleotides are TGTGCCAGCTCTCCGGGGACAAAGGGCGAGCAGTACTTC. Its protein is CASSPGTKGEQYF.

The chain recombines TRBV11-2 with TRBJ2-7; D tentatively fits TRBD1 or TRBD2 (5 bases each). From germline, CDR1 is SGHAT and CDR2 FQNNGV. The CDR3 has 14 residues. V lost 6 bases, J lost 6 bases, and 18 bases lay in between. The CDR3 nucleotides are TGTGCCAGCAGTCAGACACGGGGAAGGGGCGAGCAGTACTTC. This encodes CASSQTRGRGEQYF. The complete variable domain, with remaining parts taken from reference TRBV11-2 and TRBJ2-7, reads EAGVAQSPRYKIIEKRQSVAFWCNPISGHATLYWYQQILGQGPKLLIQFQNNGVVDDSQLPKDRFSAERLKGVDSTLKIQPAKLEDSAVYLCASSQTRGRGEQYFGPGTRLTVT.

The chain has TRBV7-2 and TRBJ1-5; TRBD1 agrees at 9 bases. The CDR3 extends over 15 amino acids. Germline loops: CDR1 SGHTA, CDR2 FQGNSA. J gave up 6 bases and V 5 bases, and 8 bases lay outside the gene matches. The CDR3 reads CASSPGDRVVQPQHF. The CDR3 nucleotides read TGTGCCAGCAGCCCAGGGGACAGGGTGGTTCAGCCCCAGCATTTT.

V and J are TRBV3-1 (or the pseudogene TRBV3-2) and TRBJ1-1; tentatively, D is TRBD1 (6 bases). CDR3 length: 16 residues. Trimming removed 4 bases at V and 4 bases at J, with 19 bases between. CDR1 LGHDT and CDR2 YNNKEL come from the germline V gene (reference sequence). In nucleotides, the CDR3 is TGTGCCAGCAGCCTAGAGGGGGAGCGGAGGGGCACTGAAGCTTTCTTT. Translation gives CASSLEGERRGTEAFF.

This clone has only one observation. This sequence joins TRBV6-5 and TRBJ2-7; weak D call: TRBD1 (6 bases). In germline, CDR1 is MNHEY, CDR2 SVGAGI. Between the trimmed V and J ends, which lost 6 bases and 6 bases, there was a span of 6 bases. The CDR3 contains 10 residues. In DNA, the CDR3 is TGTGCCAGCAGGGGGGCCGAGCAGTACTTC. Protein product: CASRGAEQYF.

The chain links TRBV7-9 to TRBJ2-7; 7 bases line up with TRBD2. The germline CDR1 and CDR2 sequences are SEHNR and FQNEAQ (reference sequence). This CDR3 comprises 14 residues. V lost 5 bases and J lost 6; bases outside the gene matches: 10. The CDR3 DNA reads TGTGCCAGCAGCACCCGGGCCGGGAGGTTCGAGCAGTACTTC. Its translation is CASSTRAGRFEQYF.

The chain is built from TRBV27 and TRBJ1-3; TRBD1 matches 7 bases. The CDR3 spans 15 residues. Germline CDR1 is MNHEY and CDR2 is SMNVEV (reference sequence). The trim removed 3 bases at V and 0 bases at J, leaving 2 bases unmatched. In DNA, the CDR3 is TGTGCCAGCAGTTTGGACAGGTCCTCTGGAAACACCATATATTTT. This gives the protein CASSLDRSSGNTIYF.

The chain recombines TRBV5-1 with TRBJ1-4; TRBD1 matches 10 bases. This CDR3 has 15 residues. CDR1 is SGHRS and CDR2 is YFSETQ in the germline V gene. V gave up 3 bases and J gave up 8 bases; unmatched junction bases: 7. The CDR3 DNA follows: TGCGCCAGCAGCTGGGGGACAGGGGACAGGGAAAAACTGTTTTTT. As protein: CASSWGTGDREKLFF.

V and J are TRBV9 and TRBJ2-2; possible D gene TRBD2, 6 bases. With 0 bases removed from V and 1 base from J, the gap between germline ends came to 16 bases. This CDR3 comprises 18 residues. Looked up from germline, CDR1 is SGDLS and CDR2 is YYNGEE. The CDR3 here is CASSVERYGGKNTGELFF. The CDR3 DNA reads TGTGCCAGCAGCGTAGAGAGATACGGGGGAAAGAACACCGGGGAGCTGTTTTTT.

A note on this clone: At the DNA level, this CDR3 is encoded by other sequences in the same sample as well. The rearrangement links TRBV5-1 to TRBJ2-7; D uncertain. The CDR3 consists of 14 residues. CDR1 and CDR2 (germline): SGHRS, YFSETQ. V lost 0 bases and J lost 0, with 7 bases in between. The DNA for the CDR3 is TGCGCCAGCAGCTTGGCCGGGTCCTCCTACGAGCAGTACTTC. Protein product: CASSLAGSSYEQYF.

This chain links TRBV7-8 with TRBJ1-6; D remains ambiguous. This CDR3 has 13 amino acids. V was shortened by 1 base and J by 14 bases, with 12 bases between the two germline ends. Germline values: CDR1 SGHVS, CDR2 FQNEAQ. In DNA form, the CDR3 reads TGTGCCAGCAGCTTAGGTTTGCAAGGAGCCCTCCACTTT. Translation gives CASSLGLQGALHF.

The V and J genes are TRBV28 and TRBJ1-1, with TRBD1 identical over 7 bases. V lost 5 bases to trimming and J lost 1 base; unmatched junction nucleotides: 7. The germline CDR1 and CDR2 sequences are MDHEN and SYDVKM. CDR3 length equals 15 residues. The CDR3 coding sequence is TGTGCCAGCAGTACCGCCGGGACAGCGAACACTGAAGCTTTCTTT. It yields the protein CASSTAGTANTEAFF. Combining the CDR3 with reference TRBV28 and TRBJ1-1 gives the whole variable domain DVKVTQSSRYLVKRTGEKVFLECVQDMDHENMFWYRQDPGLGLRLIYFSYDVKMKEKGDIPEGYSVSREKKERFSLILESASTNQTSMYLCASSTAGTANTEAFFGQGTRLTVV.

The rearrangement uses TRBV7-7 and TRBJ1-1, with a tentative D call TRBD1 (5 bases). The length of the CDR3 is 15 residues. Germline lookup yields CDR1 SSHAT and CDR2 FNYEAQ (reference sequence). Trimming stripped 2 bases from V and 4 bases from J, with 14 bases between. The CDR3 protein is CASSLREGKGTEAFF. The CDR3 DNA follows: TGTGCCAGCAGCTTAAGGGAGGGGAAAGGCACTGAAGCTTTCTTT.

The J gene is TRBJ2-2, the V gene TRBV5-1; 9 nucleotides align to TRBD2. CDR1 and CDR2 from the germline V gene are SGHRS and YFSETQ. This CDR3 region has 15 residues. Unmatched junction bases numbered 3, after V lost 0 bases and J lost 6 bases. The CDR3 sequence: CASSLGASGAGELFF. CDR3 sequence (DNA): TGCGCCAGCAGCTTGGGGGCTAGCGGGGCCGGGGAGCTGTTTTTT. Combining the CDR3 with reference TRBV5-1 and TRBJ2-2 gives the whole variable domain KAGVTQTPRYLIKTRGQQVTLSCSPISGHRSVSWYQQTPGQGLQFLFEYFSETQRNKGNFPGRFSGRQFSNSRSEMNVSTLELGDSALYLCASSLGASGAGELFFGEGSRLTVL.

The gene calls are TRBV7-8 and TRBJ2-5; 7 nucleotides match TRBD1. Germline V gene data show CDR1 as SGHVS and CDR2 as FQNEAQ. The V and J ends lost 5 bases and 4 bases, in that order; junction bases with no gene match: 7. The CDR3 spans 14 residues. As DNA, the CDR3 is TGTGCCAGCAGCCCAGACAGGGTGGGAGAGACCCAGTACTTC. Translated, it gives CASSPDRVGETQYF.

V and J are TRBV2 and TRBJ1-6; TRBD1 agrees at 9 bases. Germline CDR1 SNHLY, CDR2 FYNNEI. The CDR3 sequence is 15 residues long. The V and J ends lost 9 bases and 5 bases, in that order; junction bases with no gene match: 8. The CDR3 loop is CASKGQGLNNSPLHF. DNA for the CDR3: TGTGCCAGTAAGGGACAGGGATTAAATAATTCACCCCTCCACTTT.

This chain uses TRBV18 with TRBJ2-7, with D perhaps matching TRBD2 (6 bases). The length of the CDR3 is 14 residues. The germline V gene has CDR1 KGHSH and CDR2 LQKENI. Trimming took off 0 bases at V and 5 bases at J, with 11 bases between the two ends. CDR3 sequence reads: CASSPPGGRDEQYF. For the CDR3, the DNA is TGTGCCAGCTCACCACCGGGAGGTAGGGACGAGCAGTACTTC.

The chain has TRBV27 and TRBJ2-3, with D hard to call. V gave up 2 bases and J gave up 6 bases, with 9 bases separating them. This CDR3 has 13 residues. In germline, CDR1 is MNHEY, CDR2 SMNVEV (reference sequence). The CDR3 DNA sequence: TGTGCCAGCAGTTTACAGTCGTGGGATACGCAGTATTTT. Its protein is CASSLQSWDTQYF.

CDR3 residues: CATSSRQGLGYGYTF. The CDR3 coding sequence is TGTGCCACCAGCAGCCGACAGGGCTTAGGCTATGGCTACACCTTC. The gene calls are TRBV15 and TRBJ1-2, with 7 bases fitting TRBD1. Germline loops: CDR1 LNHNV, CDR2 YYDKDF (reference sequence). The J segment lost 4 bases and the V segment lost 3 bases, leaving 8 bases of the junction unmatched. The CDR3 runs 15 residues.

This clone has only one observation. The CDR3 protein is CASSPPIAPGGEDTIYF. CDR3 sequence (DNA): TGTGCCAGCTCACCACCGATAGCGCCAGGGGGCGAGGACACCATATATTTT. The chain recombines TRBV18 with TRBJ1-3; 8 bases map to TRBD1. The CDR3 totals 17 residues. V lost 0 bases, J lost 8 bases, and 12 bases stayed unmatched. Germline V gene sequence: CDR1 KGHSH, CDR2 LQKENI.